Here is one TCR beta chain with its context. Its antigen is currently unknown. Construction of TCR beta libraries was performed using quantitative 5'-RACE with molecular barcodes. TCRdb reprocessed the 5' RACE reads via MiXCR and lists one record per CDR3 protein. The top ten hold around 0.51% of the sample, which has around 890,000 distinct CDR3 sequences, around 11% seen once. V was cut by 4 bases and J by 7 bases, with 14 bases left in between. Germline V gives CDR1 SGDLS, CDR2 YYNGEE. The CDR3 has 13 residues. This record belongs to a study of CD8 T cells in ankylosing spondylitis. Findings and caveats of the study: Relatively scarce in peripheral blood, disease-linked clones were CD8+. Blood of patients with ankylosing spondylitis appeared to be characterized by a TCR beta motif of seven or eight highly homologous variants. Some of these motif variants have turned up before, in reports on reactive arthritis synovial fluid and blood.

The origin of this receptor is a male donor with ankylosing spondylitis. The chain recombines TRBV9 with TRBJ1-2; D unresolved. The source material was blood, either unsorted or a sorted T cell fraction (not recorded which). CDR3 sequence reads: CASSLTAGAGYTF. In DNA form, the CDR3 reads TGTGCCAGCAGCCTGACGGCAGGAGCTGGCTACACCTTC. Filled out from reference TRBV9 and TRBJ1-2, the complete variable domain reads DSGVTQTPKHLITATGQRVTLRCSPRSGDLSVYWYQQSLDQGLQFLIQYYNGEERAKGNILERFSAQQFPDLHSELNLSSLELGDSALYFCASSLTAGAGYTFGSGTRLTVV.